Below, 27 T cell receptor beta chains from the same sample are listed, as sequenced in a study of blood T cell repertoires in COVID-19. Using immunoSEQ multiplex PCR, the repertoire was profiled, and TCRdb retains in-frame clones only, with some absent. The table includes about 220,000 clones, roughly 89% detected once. Sequencing used PBMCs or T cells enriched from blood (not recorded which). All receptors derive from a woman aged 40-49 years with acute COVID-19.

This chain links TRBV29-1 with TRBJ1-4; D remains unclear. Trimming pared 4 bases from V and 4 bases from J, leaving 4 bases between. The CDR3 totals 11 residues. CDR1 and CDR2 (germline): SQVTM, ANQGSEA. The CDR3 nucleotides read TGCAGCGTTGTTCTTAATGAAAAACTGTTTTTT. Its protein product is CSVVLNEKLFF.

This clone was seen more than once but under ten times. CDR3 coding DNA: TGTGCCAGTAGTGGCCAAGGGGGTAGGACTGAAGCTTTCTTT. Its translation: CASSGQGGRTEAFF. The chain employs TRBV19 and TRBJ1-1; D might be TRBD1 (6 bases). Trimming removed 5 bases from V and 5 bases from J, with 15 bases in between. Germline V lookup: CDR1 LNHDA, CDR2 SQIVND (reference sequence). The CDR3 runs to 14 residues.

This sequence joins TRBV12-3 or TRBV12-4 and TRBJ1-4; 11 positions match TRBD1. With 9 bases clipped from V and 6 bases from J, the junction kept 3 bases outside the gene matches. This CDR3 comprises 13 residues. The CDR3: CASSDRGHEKLFF. CDR3 nucleotide sequence: TGTGCCAGTTCGGACAGGGGGCATGAAAAACTGTTTTTT.

This clone has just a few counts. The chain uses TRBV19 and TRBJ1-6; a possible D gene is TRBD1 (5 bases). Trimming removed 7 bases at V and 8 bases at J, with 12 bases between. Germline V gives CDR1 LNHDA, CDR2 SQIVND (reference sequence). The CDR3 extends over 13 amino acids. As DNA, the CDR3 is TGTGCCAGTAACTACCAAGGGGATTCACCCCTCCACTTT. The encoded protein is CASNYQGDSPLHF.

The gene calls are TRBV12-5 and TRBJ1-6; D not certain. Germline V CDR1 and CDR2: LGHNT, FRNRAP. The CDR3 is made up of 15 amino acids. Deletions cut 1 base from V and 9 bases from J, with 13 bases between. The CDR3 region is CASGLGGRDGSPLHF. CDR3 nucleotide sequence: TGTGCTAGTGGTTTGGGCGGTCGGGATGGTTCACCCCTCCACTTT. Full variable domain (rest looked up from reference TRBV12-5 and TRBJ1-6): DARVTQTPRHKVTEMGQEVTMRCQPILGHNTVFWYRQTMMQGLELLAYFRNRAPLDDSGMPKDRFSAEMPDATLATLKIQPSEPRDSAVYFCASGLGGRDGSPLHFGNGTRLTVT.

The CDR3 coding sequence is TGTGCCAGCAGATCCCCGGGGGGTCAGCCCCAGCATTTT. It codes for CASRSPGGQPQHF. V usage is TRBV27 and J usage is TRBJ1-5; weak D call: TRBD1 (5 bases). The V and J ends lost 6 bases and 6 bases respectively, with 12 bases between them. The CDR3 is 13 amino acids. The germline gives CDR1 MNHEY, CDR2 SMNVEV (reference sequence).

The CDR3 loop is CSVEPGGSGTQYF. CDR3 nucleotides: TGCAGCGTTGAGCCGGGTGGGAGTGGGACCCAGTACTTC. The chain recombines TRBV29-1 with TRBJ2-5; D may be TRBD2 (5 bases). Looked up from germline, CDR1 is SQVTM and CDR2 is ANQGSEA. The CDR3 length is 13 residues. Between the trimmed V and J ends, which lost 3 bases and 7 bases, there was a span of 15 bases.

This sequence joins TRBV6-5 and TRBJ1-1; D call uncertain. The germline V and J ends were trimmed by 5 bases and 0 bases, with 7 bases remaining between them. Germline V CDR1 and CDR2: MNHEY, SVGAGI. This CDR3 is built from 13 residues. In DNA, the CDR3 is TGTGCCAGCAGTCCGAGAGTGAACACTGAAGCTTTCTTT. This codes for CASSPRVNTEAFF.

The chain joins TRBV28 to TRBJ1-5, with D unresolved. Trimming stripped 5 bases from V and 8 bases from J, with 16 bases between. CDR3 length: 14 amino acids. The germline V gene has CDR1 MDHEN and CDR2 SYDVKM. CDR3: CASSPRTGREPQHF. CDR3 DNA: TGTGCCAGCAGTCCTCGGACGGGGAGGGAGCCCCAGCATTTT.

This clone was counted between two and nine times. The chain links TRBV7-9 to TRBJ1-6, with 9 bases identical to TRBD1. CDR3 length: 14 residues. The V segment lost 5 bases and the J segment 9 bases; nucleotides outside the gene matches: 5. Germline V gene data show CDR1 as SEHNR and CDR2 as FQNEAQ (reference sequence). The chain's CDR3 is CASSITGGSSPLHF. The CDR3 DNA sequence: TGTGCCAGCAGCATCACAGGGGGCAGTTCACCCCTCCACTTT. Full variable domain (rest looked up from reference TRBV7-9 and TRBJ1-6): DTGVSQNPRHKITKRGQNVTFRCDPISEHNRLYWYRQTLGQGPEFLTYFQNEAQLEKSRLLSDRFSAERPKGSFSTLEIQRTEQGDSAMYLCASSITGGSSPLHFGNGTRLTVT.

The rearrangement joins TRBV7-3 to TRBJ2-1; 9 bases agree with TRBD1. Trimming removed 4 bases from V and 8 bases from J; junction bases left unmatched: 6. This CDR3 contains 14 residues. The germline gives CDR1 SGHTA, CDR2 FQGTGA. CDR3 sequence reads: CASSSGQGRDEQFF. CDR3 in DNA: TGTGCCAGCAGCTCGGGACAGGGAAGGGATGAGCAGTTCTTC. The full variable domain, with the rest looked up from reference TRBV7-3 and TRBJ2-1, is GAGVSQTPSNKVTEKGKYVELRCDPISGHTALYWYRQSLGQGPEFLIYFQGTGAADDSGLPNDRFFAVRPEGSVSTLKIQRTERGDSAVYLCASSSGQGRDEQFFGPGTRLTVL.

This clone was counted a single time. The rearrangement uses TRBV9 and TRBJ2-1; the match to TRBD1 covers 9 bases. V shed 0 bases, J shed 1 base, and the junction held 2 bases outside the gene matches. Germline V CDR1 and CDR2: SGDLS, YYNGEE. The CDR3 has 16 amino acids. The DNA for the CDR3 is TGTGCCAGCAGCGTAGGAGACAGGGGGTCCTACAATGAGCAGTTCTTC. Translated, it gives CASSVGDRGSYNEQFF. The variable domain in full, with the rest retrieved from reference TRBV9 and TRBJ2-1, is DSGVTQTPKHLITATGQRVTLRCSPRSGDLSVYWYQQSLDQGLQFLIQYYNGEERAKGNILERFSAQQFPDLHSELNLSSLELGDSALYFCASSVGDRGSYNEQFFGPGTRLTVL.

This chain joins TRBV6-5 and TRBJ1-1; the match to TRBD1 covers 7 bases. The ends lost 6 bases at V and 5 bases at J; junction bases unmatched: 12. Germline V gene data show CDR1 as MNHEY and CDR2 as SVGAGI. The CDR3 covers 15 residues. For the CDR3, the DNA is TGTGCCAGCAGCGACTCCACACAGGGGAGGACTGAAGCTTTCTTT. Protein sequence: CASSDSTQGRTEAFF.

The chain employs TRBV13 and TRBJ2-6; a weak D match, TRBD2 (5 bases). V dropped 5 bases and J dropped 0 bases, with 11 bases sitting between them. This CDR3 has 16 residues. Germline V CDR1 and CDR2: PRHDT, FYEKMQ (reference sequence). The CDR3 coding sequence is TGTGCCAGCAGCCCGCCAGGAGGCTCTGGGGCCAACGTCCTGACTTTC. Its translation is CASSPPGGSGANVLTF.

The chain links TRBV7-9 to TRBJ1-2; 8 nucleotides line up with TRBD1. The trim removed 8 bases at V and 5 bases at J, leaving 13 bases unmatched. Germline-derived CDR1 and CDR2 are SEHNR and FQNEAQ (reference sequence). The CDR3 is 15 amino acids. The CDR3 reads CASLLNDRGPYGYTF. CDR3 sequence (DNA): TGTGCCAGCCTCCTCAACGACAGGGGACCTTATGGCTACACCTTC.

The rearrangement joins TRBV7-9 to TRBJ2-2; TRBD2 is a possible D gene (5 bases). Per germline, CDR1 SEHNR and CDR2 FQNEAQ (reference sequence). The length of the CDR3 is 17 residues. Trimming took off 0 bases at V and 0 bases at J, with 11 bases between the two ends. The CDR3 sequence: CASSLALSGANTGELFF. Here the CDR3 DNA reads TGTGCCAGCAGCTTAGCTCTCTCCGGGGCGAACACCGGGGAGCTGTTTTTT.

This rearrangement joins TRBV6-5 to TRBJ1-5, with 8 bases aligning to TRBD1. There are 13 residues in the CDR3. CDR1 is MNHEY, CDR2 SVGAGI, per germline. The V and J ends lost 8 bases and 7 bases, in that order; junction bases with no gene match: 7. For the CDR3, the DNA is TGTGCCAGCTTCGACAGGGGCGGGCAGCCCCAGCATTTT. This gives the protein CASFDRGGQPQHF.

This clone was seen a single time. This rearrangement joins TRBV6-1 to TRBJ1-4; D is undetermined. CDR3 length: 14 residues. The germline V gene has CDR1 MNHNS and CDR2 SASEGT. Deletions cut 2 bases from V and 5 bases from J, with 9 bases between. The CDR3 DNA reads TGTGCCAGCAGTGAACCGGCGGGGAATGAAAAACTGTTTTTT. This encodes CASSEPAGNEKLFF.

This clone came up once. The V gene is TRBV18, the J gene TRBJ2-1; D not certain. Per germline, CDR1 KGHSH and CDR2 LQKENI. The CDR3 contains 14 residues. The V and J ends lost 2 bases and 5 bases respectively, with 10 bases between them. CDR3 amino acids: CASSPRQANNEQFF. For the CDR3, the DNA is TGTGCCAGCTCACCAAGACAAGCAAACAATGAGCAGTTCTTC.

This chain uses TRBV24-1 with TRBJ2-2, with TRBD2 as a possible D gene (5 bases). Between the trimmed V and J ends, which lost 3 bases and 4 bases, there was a span of 14 bases. Germline V CDR1 and CDR2: KGHDR, SFDVKD. The CDR3 covers 16 residues. The CDR3 DNA sequence: TGTGCCACCAGTGATACTCTAGATCGGGGCACCGGGGAGCTGTTTTTT. Its translation: CATSDTLDRGTGELFF.

This clone was detected only a few times. The chain combines TRBV13 with TRBJ1-2; no definite D call. Looked up from germline, CDR1 is PRHDT and CDR2 is FYEKMQ (reference sequence). V shed 5 bases and J shed 1 base, with 11 bases lying between them. CDR3 length: 14 amino acids. CDR3 in amino acids: CASSPSRFNYGYTF. CDR3 in DNA: TGTGCCAGCAGCCCCTCGCGGTTTAACTATGGCTACACCTTC. Using reference TRBV13 and TRBJ1-2 for the parts outside the CDR3, the full variable domain is AAGVIQSPRHLIKEKRETATLKCYPIPRHDTVYWYQQGPGQDPQFLISFYEKMQSDKGSIPDRFSAQQFSDYHSELNMSSLELGDSALYFCASSPSRFNYGYTFGSGTRLTVV.

The gene calls are TRBV27 and TRBJ1-1; a weak D match, TRBD1 (6 bases). This CDR3 is built from 14 residues. Between the trimmed V and J ends, which lost 2 bases and 4 bases, there was a span of 11 bases. The germline CDR1 and CDR2 sequences are MNHEY and SMNVEV (reference sequence). In DNA, the CDR3 is TGTGCCAGCAGTTTACATACAGGGCTCACTGAAGCTTTCTTT. Its translation is CASSLHTGLTEAFF.

The rearrangement uses TRBV19 and TRBJ1-4; 8 bases align to TRBD1. This CDR3 is built from 18 residues. The germline CDR1 and CDR2 sequences are LNHDA and SQIVND (reference sequence). The V segment lost 5 bases and the J segment 10 bases; nucleotides outside the gene matches: 21. The CDR3 DNA follows: TGTGCCAGTAGTCCGGACCGACAGGGGCCGGAGATGTGGGTAAAACTGTTTTTT. Amino acids: CASSPDRQGPEMWVKLFF.

The V call is TRBV10-3, the J call TRBJ2-1, with 8 bases aligning to TRBD1. Germline V gives CDR1 ENHRY, CDR2 SYGVKD. The CDR3 runs 15 residues. Trimming removed 4 bases from V and 6 bases from J; junction bases left unmatched: 8. The CDR3 DNA sequence: TGTGCCATCAGTGCCCAGGGGGCGGTTATCAATGAGCAGTTCTTC. It encodes CAISAQGAVINEQFF.

The rearrangement uses TRBV6-5 and TRBJ2-7; 8 bases are shared with TRBD1. The V gene's germline CDR1 is MNHEY and CDR2 SVGAGI. CDR3 length: 14 amino acids. J gave up 0 bases and V 6 bases, and 4 bases lay outside the gene matches. The CDR3 DNA sequence: TGTGCCAGCAGCGACAGGGGCCCCTCCTACGAGCAGTACGTC. It specifies CASSDRGPSYEQYV.

The chain carries TRBV18 and TRBJ1-1, with D maybe TRBD1 (5 bases). The CDR3 covers 14 residues. Germline V gives CDR1 KGHSH, CDR2 LQKENI. The germline V and J ends were trimmed by 6 bases and 5 bases, with 16 bases remaining between them. Here the CDR3 DNA reads TGTGCCAGCTCCTCCGGGACTGCGCCGACTGAAGCTTTCTTT. It specifies CASSSGTAPTEAFF.

The CDR3 DNA sequence: TGTGCCAGCAGTGCCGGGGGGAATGAAAAACTGTTTTTT. Translated, it gives CASSAGGNEKLFF. This chain connects TRBV28 to TRBJ1-4, with TRBD1 as a possible D gene (5 bases). CDR1 and CDR2 from the germline V gene are MDHEN and SYDVKM. The CDR3 runs to 13 residues. V was trimmed by 5 bases and J by 5 bases, leaving 9 bases between them.